The source of this T cell receptor (beta chain) is a study of blood T cell repertoires in COVID-19. Study in general: T cells, B-cell-depleted T cells, or PBMCs provided the cDNA or gDNA that served as material.

Here immunoSEQ multiplex PCR was the method, and the copy in TCRdb shows in-frame clones only, minus some. The sample has approximately 240,000 clones; 80% to 90% are singletons. The CDR3 runs to 13 residues. Sequences were obtained from PBMCs or T cells enriched from blood (not recorded which). The sequence was collected from a woman between 18 and 30 years old in a cohort exposed to, infected with or recovered from COVID-19 (not recorded which). J is TRBJ2-7 and V is TRBV21-1; the D call of TRBD2 is as the table states it, not checked on the DNA. TRBV21-1 is classified as a pseudogene. The CDR3, as DNA: TGTGCCAGCAGCAAAGTCGGGGCCTACGAGCAGTACTTC. Amino acids: CASSKVGAYEQYF.